This T cell receptor (beta chain) was sequenced during a study of blood T cell repertoires in COVID-19 (dated by TCRdb to 2018 to 2021). Context from the whole study: Samples from collaborators originated in the United States, Italy and Spain and spanned both the acute and convalescent phases of COVID-19. Where HLA class I and class II types were available, the types were taken from metadata supplied by the sample provider, not from assay-based typing. The samples were drawn from two sources: the first 160 participants of the ongoing ImmuneRACE study, and 1,254 subjects contributed by 6 global collaborators. The material from the prospective study consisted of cDNA or gDNA derived from T cells, B-cell-depleted T cells, or PBMCs. The repertoires were released in a freely available public database meant as a resource for research on the immune response to SARS-CoV-2. A de-identified subject ID, COVID-19 status, age in years and sex were almost always included in the sample metadata. The dataset comprised deeply sampled blood TCRbeta repertoires from subjects exposed to, actively infected with, or recovered from COVID-19. Overall study outcomes, separate from this receptor: The amount of clinical and demographic metadata varied by source and participant and was provided uncurated.

To note about this clone: Its target antigen remains unknown. The input lacks base qualities; no much larger clone sits a single base away.

TCRbeta CDR3 regions were amplified from genomic DNA using the immunoSEQ Assay, a bias-controlled multiplex PCR. As for the authors' bioinformatics: The number of nucleated cells in each sample was estimated from the amplification of reference gene primers within the assay. Sequence reads were collapsed and filtered to measure the absolute abundance of every unique TCRbeta CDR3 rearrangement. For each sample, productive Simpson clonality was calculated by taking the square root of Simpson's diversity index across productive rearrangements. In TCRdb, the immuneACCESS table is reduced to in-frame sequences with V and J assigned. These tables do not hold every clone; where another copy was compared, an unresolved V gene accounts for under half, and the others remain unexplained. V, J and clone size are taken as reported in that table, and D and trimming were inferred from the DNA itself. Counted in this sample were about 87,000 clones; 86% of them appeared once. The biggest ten clones account for roughly 25% of the sample.

Collaborating institutions collected whole blood in K2EDTA tubes following their own protocols. For TCRbeta analysis, collaborators shipped samples in one of three forms: frozen whole blood, isolated PBMCs, or DNA extracted from either of those sample types. The receptor was isolated from a human donor in a cohort sampled during active COVID-19. Sequenced: peripheral blood.

The base sequence is TGCAGTGCTAGTCGACAGGGTTTGAACTATGGCTACACCTTC. It translates as CSASRQGLNYGYTF. The chain is assembled from TRBV20-1 and TRBJ1-2; TRBD1 matches 7 bases in the middle. At the junction V is shortened by 3 bases and J by 2 bases; bases outside the gene matches: 6. There are 14 amino acids in the CDR3, from cysteine to phenylalanine inclusive. The CDR3 DNA has 42 bases and is translated from base 1. The germline V gene (reference sequence) gives CDR1 as DFQATT and CDR2 as SNEGSKA.